These 11 T cell receptor beta chains were sequenced from one sample in a study of a mutant IDH1 vaccine in newly diagnosed glioma. Sample time point: baseline, week 1 (first vaccination visit). Treatment indicated: pre-vaccination baseline after standard-of-care therapy. The repertoire was sequenced with immunoSEQ multiplex PCR; TCRdb's copy has only in-frame clones and lacks some. The table includes approximately 100,000 clones, about 87% detected once. Specimen: PBMCs, collected from a glioma patient treated with radiotherapy, temozolomide or both. Every receptor here comes from a woman in her 50s with glioma.

The V call is TRBV19, the J call TRBJ1-3, with D possibly TRBD1 on 5 matching bases. Trimming removed 5 bases at V and 2 bases at J, with 13 bases between. Germline CDR1 LNHDA, CDR2 SQIVND (reference sequence). The CDR3 has 15 residues. CDR3 in amino acids: CASSYRRSTGNTIYF. The DNA for the CDR3 is TGTGCCAGTAGTTACAGGAGGTCTACTGGAAACACCATATATTTT.

The J gene is TRBJ1-1, the V gene TRBV7-8, with D uncertain. This CDR3 region has 13 residues. Trimming took 3 bases from V and 1 from J, leaving 6 bases between them. Germline V gene lookup returns CDR1 SGHVS and CDR2 FQNEAQ. For the CDR3, the DNA is TGTGCCAGCAGCTTGACTGGGAACACTGAAGCTTTCTTT. The encoded protein is CASSLTGNTEAFF.

This rearrangement joins TRBV2 to TRBJ1-5; D gene ambiguous. The CDR3 has 10 residues. Trimming left V 6 bases short and J 14 bases short, with 11 bases between. Germline CDR1 is SNHLY and CDR2 is FYNNEI. This chain's CDR3 is CASRGTFEHF. CDR3 nucleotides: TGTGCCAGCAGGGGAACATTTGAGCATTTT.

This chain connects TRBV5-1 to TRBJ1-1; maybe TRBD1 (5 bases). There are 15 residues in the CDR3. Germline V gene sequence: CDR1 SGHRS, CDR2 YFSETQ. Trimming took off 0 bases at V and 3 bases at J, with 12 bases between the two ends. The CDR3 loop is CASSLGVGAHTEAFF. The DNA of the CDR3 is TGCGCCAGCAGCTTGGGGGTAGGGGCGCACACTGAAGCTTTCTTT.

The chain carries TRBV13 and TRBJ1-2; no firm D call. V gave up 5 bases and J gave up 4 bases, with 8 bases separating them. Looked up from germline, CDR1 is PRHDT and CDR2 is FYEKMQ (reference sequence). CDR3 length: 12 amino acids. CDR3 sequence (DNA): TGTGCCAGCAGCCCCGGCTCCTATGGCTACACCTTC. This sequence encodes CASSPGSYGYTF. The full variable domain, in which reference TRBV13 and TRBJ1-2 provide the parts outside the CDR3, is AAGVIQSPRHLIKEKRETATLKCYPIPRHDTVYWYQQGPGQDPQFLISFYEKMQSDKGSIPDRFSAQQFSDYHSELNMSSLELGDSALYFCASSPGSYGYTFGSGTRLTVV.

The rearrangement uses TRBV7-3 and TRBJ2-1; D might be TRBD2 (6 bases). Germline V gene data show CDR1 as SGHTA and CDR2 as FQGTGA. V lost 0 bases and J 2 bases, leaving 8 bases between the germline ends. The CDR3 sequence is 15 residues long. The CDR3 sequence: CASSLTGGTYNEQFF. CDR3 nucleotides: TGTGCCAGCAGCTTAACGGGAGGAACCTACAATGAGCAGTTCTTC.

This clone turned up a few times. V and J are TRBV15 and TRBJ1-1; D might be TRBD1 (5 bases). The CDR3 loop spans 12 amino acids. Germline V gene lookup returns CDR1 LNHNV and CDR2 YYDKDF (reference sequence). Trimming removed 4 bases at V and 10 bases at J, with 13 bases between. The CDR3 loop is CATSTAGRGAFF. DNA of the CDR3: TGTGCCACCAGCACAGCGGGTAGGGGAGCTTTCTTT.

V gene TRBV4-2 combines with J gene TRBJ2-1, with 10 bases fitting TRBD2. The CDR3 has 16 amino acids. Per the germline V gene, CDR1 is LGHNA and CDR2 is YNFKEQ. The V gene end was trimmed by 4 bases and the J gene end by 4 bases; junction bases not matched to a gene: 7. DNA of the CDR3: TGTGCCAGCAGCCCAACCGGGACTAGCGCTTACAATGAGCAGTTCTTC. Protein: CASSPTGTSAYNEQFF.

The CDR3 here is CASSQVIARDREDYGYTF. CDR3 coding DNA: TGCGCCAGCAGCCAAGTCATCGCCCGGGACAGGGAGGACTATGGCTACACCTTC. This chain joins TRBV4-1 and TRBJ1-2; 9 bases map to TRBD1. CDR1 is MGHRA, CDR2 YSYEKL, per germline. CDR3 length: 18 residues. The J segment lost 3 bases and the V segment lost 1 base, leaving 12 bases of the junction unmatched.

This sequence joins TRBV18 and TRBJ2-3; 10 nucleotides line up with TRBD2. Losses at the gene ends were 0 bases for V and 0 bases for J; bases not matched to a gene: 3. Germline V lookup: CDR1 KGHSH, CDR2 LQKENI. The CDR3 loop spans 17 amino acids. CDR3 region: CASSPPRAGGSTDTQYF. Here the CDR3 DNA reads TGTGCCAGCTCACCACCGCGAGCGGGAGGGAGCACAGATACGCAGTATTTT.

This chain connects TRBV19 to TRBJ1-2; maybe TRBD1 (6 bases). Germline V gives CDR1 LNHDA, CDR2 SQIVND (reference sequence). V lost 4 bases and J 0 bases, leaving 12 bases between the germline ends. The CDR3 has 15 amino acids. This chain's CDR3 is CASSTSRGPNYGYTF. The CDR3 DNA follows: TGTGCCAGTAGTACCTCCAGGGGTCCTAACTATGGCTACACCTTC.